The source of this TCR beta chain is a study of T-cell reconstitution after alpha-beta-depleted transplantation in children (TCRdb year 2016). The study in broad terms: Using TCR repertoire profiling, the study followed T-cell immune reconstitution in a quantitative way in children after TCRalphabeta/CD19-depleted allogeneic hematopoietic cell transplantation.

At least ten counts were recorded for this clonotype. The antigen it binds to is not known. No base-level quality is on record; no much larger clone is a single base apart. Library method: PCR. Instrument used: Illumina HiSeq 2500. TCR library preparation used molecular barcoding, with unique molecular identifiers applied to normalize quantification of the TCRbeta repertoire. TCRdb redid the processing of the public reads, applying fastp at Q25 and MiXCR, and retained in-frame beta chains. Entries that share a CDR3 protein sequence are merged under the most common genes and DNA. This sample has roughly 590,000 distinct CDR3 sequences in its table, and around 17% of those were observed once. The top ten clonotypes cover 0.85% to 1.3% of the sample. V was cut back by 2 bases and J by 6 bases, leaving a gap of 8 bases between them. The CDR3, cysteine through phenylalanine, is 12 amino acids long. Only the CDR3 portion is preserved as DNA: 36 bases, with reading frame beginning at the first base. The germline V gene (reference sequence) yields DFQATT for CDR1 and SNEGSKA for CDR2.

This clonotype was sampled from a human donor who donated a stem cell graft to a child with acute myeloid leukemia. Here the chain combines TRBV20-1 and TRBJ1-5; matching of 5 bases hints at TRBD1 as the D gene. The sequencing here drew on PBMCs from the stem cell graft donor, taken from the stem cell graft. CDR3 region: CSARQGGQPQHF. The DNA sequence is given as TGCAGTGCTAGACAGGGAGGTCAGCCCCAGCATTTT.